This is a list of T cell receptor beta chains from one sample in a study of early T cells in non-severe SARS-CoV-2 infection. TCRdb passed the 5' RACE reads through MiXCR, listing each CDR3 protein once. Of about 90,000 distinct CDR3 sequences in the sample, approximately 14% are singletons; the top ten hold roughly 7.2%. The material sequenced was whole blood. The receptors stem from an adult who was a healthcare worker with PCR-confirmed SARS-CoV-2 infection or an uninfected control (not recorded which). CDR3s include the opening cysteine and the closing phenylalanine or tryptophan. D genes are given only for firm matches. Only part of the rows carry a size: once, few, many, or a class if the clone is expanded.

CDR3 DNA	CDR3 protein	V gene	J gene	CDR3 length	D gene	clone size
TGCAGCGTTGAAGCACGGACTAGCGGGAGGCACAATGAGCAGTTCTTC	CSVEARTSGRHNEQFF	TRBV29-1	TRBJ2-1	16	TRBD2	-
TGTGCCACCAGCAGAAACACTGAAGCTTTCTTT	CATSRNTEAFF	TRBV15	TRBJ1-1	11	-	many
TGTGCCAGCAGCTTAGGTCCTATGAAAAACATTCAGTACTTC	CASSLGPMKNIQYF	TRBV7-6	TRBJ2-4	14	-	few
TGCGCCAGCAGCCTAGGGCGGGAGTACATCGCAGATACGCAGTATTTT	CASSLGREYIADTQYF	TRBV4-1	TRBJ2-3	16	TRBD2	-
TGTGCCAGCAGTCAAACGGGCAACATTCAGTACTTC	CASSQTGNIQYF	TRBV27	TRBJ2-4	12	-	few
TGTGCCAGCAGTTTCACAGGGGGAAGGGGACCAGAGACCCAGTACTTC	CASSFTGGRGPETQYF	TRBV12-3/TRBV12-4	TRBJ2-5	16	TRBD1	-
TGCAGCGTCGGACAGGGCCCGAATCAGCCCCAGCATTTT	CSVGQGPNQPQHF	TRBV29-1	TRBJ1-5	13	TRBD1	few
TGTGCCATCTTGGCAGGGGGTACGAACACCGGGGAGCTGTTTTTT	CAILAGGTNTGELFF	TRBV10-3	TRBJ2-2	15	TRBD1	few
TGCGCCAGCAGCCCCAGGCCTCTACAGGCTCAGTTGGACACCATATATTTT	CASSPRPLQAQLDTIYF	TRBV5-1	TRBJ1-3	17	-	-
TGCAGCGTTTATTGGCGGGCCCAAGAGACCCAGTACTTC	CSVYWRAQETQYF	TRBV29-1	TRBJ2-5	13	-	-
TGTGCCAGCAGTGCTCGTTCCGGGACAGGGAGGGACGAGCAGTACTTC	CASSARSGTGRDEQYF	TRBV6-1	TRBJ2-7	16	TRBD1	few
TGTGCCAGCAGTTTTCGTATGAACACTGAAGCTTTCTTT	CASSFRMNTEAFF	TRBV28	TRBJ1-1	13	-	-
TGTGCCAGCAGTGTCACCTTCGGCCCATCTCAAAAACTGTTTTTT	CASSVTFGPSQKLFF	TRBV12-3/TRBV12-4	TRBJ1-4	15	-	-
TGTGCCAGCAGTTTAGGAGGGGGCGGCACCGGGGAGCTGTTTTTT	CASSLGGGGTGELFF	TRBV28	TRBJ2-2	15	-	few
TGTGCCAGCAGTCTGGAAGGGATGCAGTACTTC	CASSLEGMQYF	TRBV28	TRBJ2-7	11	-	few
TGCGCCAGCGGGGGGCTAGCTCTCTACAATGAGCAGTTCTTC	CASGGLALYNEQFF	TRBV5-1	TRBJ2-1	14	-	few
TGTGCCAGCAGCTTAAGGAGGGGGGTTGAAGCTTTCTTT	CASSLRRGVEAFF	TRBV13	TRBJ1-1	13	-	few
TGTGCCAGCAGCCAAGAGGCAGTTGAGGTTACTGGCTACACCTTC	CASSQEAVEVTGYTF	TRBV3-1	TRBJ1-2	15	-	few
TGTGCCAGCAGCTTAAGGCAAAGGTTAGGAGATACGCAGTATTTT	CASSLRQRLGDTQYF	TRBV7-6	TRBJ2-3	15	-	few
TGTGCCAGCAGCGTCCGGACTAGCGGGCCGAGCTCCTACAATGAGCAGTTCTTC	CASSVRTSGPSSYNEQFF	TRBV9	TRBJ2-1	18	TRBD2	many
TGTGCCAGCAGCTCACCTGCTGATGGACAGGGAAGCACAGATACGCAGTATTTT	CASSSPADGQGSTDTQYF	TRBV7-8	TRBJ2-3	18	TRBD1	-
TGTGCCAGCAGCTTAGGGGCCCTCGAGCAGTTCTTC	CASSLGALEQFF	TRBV7-8	TRBJ2-1	12	-	-
TGCAGTGCTCCTCCCGCGGGGCGGGGGGGCACAGATACGCAGTATTTT	CSAPPAGRGGTDTQYF	TRBV20-1	TRBJ2-3	16	TRBD2	few
TGTGCCAGTAGTATAATCGGTTTCGGGGGGGACCAAGAGACCCAGTACTTC	CASSIIGFGGDQETQYF	TRBV19	TRBJ2-5	17	TRBD2	many
TGCAGTGCTAGAGATCTGACGGGGGCGAGGAACGAGCAGTACTTC	CSARDLTGARNEQYF	TRBV20-1	TRBJ2-7	15	-	-
TGTGCCAGCAGCTTAGGAGCCAGGGACCGATGGGGAAAAGAGACCCAGTACTTC	CASSLGARDRWGKETQYF	TRBV7-8	TRBJ2-5	18	-	-
TGTGCCAGCTCCCCGGTCGTAGGGGACACTGAAGCTTTCTTT	CASSPVVGDTEAFF	TRBV27	TRBJ1-1	14	-	many
TGCGCCAGCAGCTATCCGGGAAGGGCCACTGAAGCTTTCTTT	CASSYPGRATEAFF	TRBV5-1	TRBJ1-1	14	-	-
TGTGCCAGCTCGGACAGGGGGTATAACACTGAAGCTTTCTTT	CASSDRGYNTEAFF	TRBV2	TRBJ1-1	14	TRBD1	many
TGTGCCAGCAGCCCACCGGGGGGGCGAGCCAAAAACATTCAGTACTTC	CASSPPGGRAKNIQYF	TRBV7-9	TRBJ2-4	16	TRBD2	few
TGTGCCAGCAGCTTTCCCTTAGCAGAAAGCACAGATACGCAGTATTTT	CASSFPLAESTDTQYF	TRBV11-2	TRBJ2-3	16	-	many
TGTGCCAGCAGTTTAGTTACCGGCACAGATACGCAGTATTTT	CASSLVTGTDTQYF	TRBV12-3/TRBV12-4	TRBJ2-3	14	-	few
TGTGCCAGCAGCTTGGACAGGGGGCGAGCGGGAAGCGGCTACACCTTC	CASSLDRGRAGSGYTF	TRBV5-5	TRBJ1-2	16	TRBD1	few
TGTGCCAGCAGCCGAATTAGGGGGGAGACCCAGTACTTC	CASSRIRGETQYF	TRBV3-1	TRBJ2-5	13	-	-
TGTGCCAGCAGCTCGACTTCCACCAGTTCACCCCTCCACTTT	CASSSTSTSSPLHF	TRBV7-6	TRBJ1-6	14	-	many
TGCAGCGTAGCCCTCATGGACACGCAGTTCTTC	CSVALMDTQFF	TRBV29-1	TRBJ2-1	11	-	-
TGTGCCAGCAGGAGGGGGGACGGCTATGGCTACACCTTC	CASRRGDGYGYTF	TRBV12-3/TRBV12-4	TRBJ1-2	13	-	-
TGCGCCAGCAGCTTGGGCGACACCCTGGGGGCTTTCTTT	CASSLGDTLGAFF	TRBV5-1	TRBJ1-1	13	-	many
TGTGCCAGCAGCTTCGGACGGGATGGCTACACCTTC	CASSFGRDGYTF	TRBV7-8	TRBJ1-2	12	-	many
TGTGCCAGCAGTTTGACAGGAGATAGCAATCAGCCCCAGCATTTT	CASSLTGDSNQPQHF	TRBV12-3/TRBV12-4	TRBJ1-5	15	-	-
TGTGCCAGCAGCCGTACTAGCGAGCAGTACTTC	CASSRTSEQYF	TRBV7-9	TRBJ2-7	11	-	few
TGCAGTGCTCTGGCGGGCAGGGAGAATCAGCCCCAGCATTTT	CSALAGRENQPQHF	TRBV20-1	TRBJ1-5	14	-	few
TGTGCCAGTAGTATAGACAGGGCAGGGGGCACGAATGGCTACACCTTC	CASSIDRAGGTNGYTF	TRBV19	TRBJ1-2	16	TRBD1	few
TGTGCCAGCAGTTATGCCGGGACTAGCGGGAAGTATGAAGAGACCCAGTACTTC	CASSYAGTSGKYEETQYF	TRBV6-2/TRBV6-3	TRBJ2-5	18	TRBD2	-
TGTGCCAGCAGCTTAGAGACAGAAAACTATGGCTACACCTTC	CASSLETENYGYTF	TRBV7-9	TRBJ1-2	14	-	many
TGCGCCAGCAGCATGGTAGGGTATAATTCACCCCTCCACTTT	CASSMVGYNSPLHF	TRBV5-1	TRBJ1-6	14	-	-
TGTGCCAGCAGCCTGGGGCACAGGGGTGGTGGCTACACCTTC	CASSLGHRGGGYTF	TRBV3-1	TRBJ1-2	14	TRBD1	-
TGTGCCACCCGCCTCGGGGTTCTGGACGAGCAGTACTTC	CATRLGVLDEQYF	TRBV10-3	TRBJ2-7	13	-	-
TGTGCCAGCAGCTCACACAGGTTGGCCGGTGGAAAACTGTTTTTT	CASSSHRLAGGKLFF	TRBV7-9	TRBJ1-4	15	-	few
TGTGCCAGCAGCCTCTTAAGGGGCACCGGGGAGCTGTTTTTT	CASSLLRGTGELFF	TRBV11-3	TRBJ2-2	14	-	few
TGTGCCAGTAGTATAGGCCTAGTGCTCTCCTACAATGAGCAGTTCTTC	CASSIGLVLSYNEQFF	TRBV19	TRBJ2-1	16	-	-
TGCAGCGTCAACTCCGGGACAGACAATTACGCTTTC	CSVNSGTDNYAF	TRBV29-1	TRBJ1-2	12	TRBD1	-
TGCAGTGCTAGGCGTTCGTCCGGCCCAAATCAGCCCCAGCATTTT	CSARRSSGPNQPQHF	TRBV20-1	TRBJ1-5	15	-	-
TGTGCCAGCAGCTTAGTGGCTTGGGGGCGGAATTCACCCCTCCACTTT	CASSLVAWGRNSPLHF	TRBV11-2	TRBJ1-6	16	-	few
TGTGCCAGCTCACCGCGCGGGACAGAGAATGAAAAACTGTTTTTT	CASSPRGTENEKLFF	TRBV18	TRBJ1-4	15	TRBD1	-
TGTGCCAGCAGCAGGGCTGTCCTTGGAAACACCATATATTTT	CASSRAVLGNTIYF	TRBV7-9	TRBJ1-3	14	-	-
TGTGCCAGCAGTCCACTCGATTACAGGGGACGGGAGCAGTTCTTC	CASSPLDYRGREQFF	TRBV2	TRBJ2-1	15	TRBD1	-
TGTGCCAGCAGCCCATGGGCCGGGGAGCTGTTTTTT	CASSPWAGELFF	TRBV9	TRBJ2-2	12	-	-